The rows below give T cell receptor beta chains drawn from one sample of a study of T cell responses to AZD1222 COVID-19 vaccine. The data were produced by immunoSEQ multiplex PCR, yet TCRdb's version contains in-frame clones alone and is incomplete. The data hold 150,000 to 180,000 clones, with roughly nine tenths observed a single time. This specimen consisted of peripheral blood, obtained after recovery from COVID-19. The receptors originated from an adult who had recovered from COVID-19. Each CDR3 is given with its conserved first and last residue. Each record gives: D gene, clone size, V gene, J gene, CDR3 protein. The D gene is left open where the match is weak. Part of the rows lack a size; the others show once, few, many or a class for expanded clones.

d_call: TRBD1
clone_size: -
v_call: TRBV7-9
j_call: TRBJ1-4
cdr3_aa: CASSPSGTALFF

d_call: -
clone_size: once
v_call: TRBV6-1
j_call: TRBJ1-3
cdr3_aa: CASSEASRPGNTIYF

d_call: TRBD1
clone_size: -
v_call: TRBV11-2
j_call: TRBJ1-5
cdr3_aa: CASSLRPGQGAFQPQHF

d_call: TRBD1
clone_size: few
v_call: TRBV5-6
j_call: TRBJ2-5
cdr3_aa: CASSLPGQGQETQYF

d_call: TRBD1
clone_size: -
v_call: TRBV5-4
j_call: TRBJ1-4
cdr3_aa: CASSKTGGREKLFF

d_call: -
clone_size: -
v_call: TRBV19
j_call: TRBJ2-7
cdr3_aa: CASSMARQATYEQYF

d_call: -
clone_size: -
v_call: TRBV29-1
j_call: TRBJ1-1
cdr3_aa: CSVGEGMNTEAFF

d_call: TRBD2
clone_size: -
v_call: TRBV11-2
j_call: TRBJ2-7
cdr3_aa: CASSLGGSSYEQYF

d_call: TRBD2
clone_size: few
v_call: TRBV15
j_call: TRBJ2-1
cdr3_aa: CATSRDAGGPSYNEQFF

d_call: TRBD2
clone_size: -
v_call: TRBV5-1
j_call: TRBJ2-7
cdr3_aa: CASSLAGAAWEQYF

d_call: -
clone_size: -
v_call: TRBV6-5
j_call: TRBJ1-1
cdr3_aa: CASFRGRLMNTEAFF

d_call: TRBD1
clone_size: -
v_call: TRBV29-1
j_call: TRBJ1-1
cdr3_aa: CSVTGGPNTEAFF

d_call: -
clone_size: -
v_call: TRBV11-3
j_call: TRBJ2-7
cdr3_aa: CASSWGYPSYEQYF

d_call: -
clone_size: -
v_call: TRBV6-5
j_call: TRBJ1-2
cdr3_aa: CASTLEAGLSYGYTF

d_call: TRBD2
clone_size: -
v_call: TRBV28
j_call: TRBJ2-3
cdr3_aa: CASSRAPGGGTDTQYF

d_call: -
clone_size: once
v_call: TRBV27
j_call: TRBJ2-1
cdr3_aa: CASSLRDTYNEQFF

d_call: TRBD2
clone_size: -
v_call: TRBV5-1
j_call: TRBJ2-7
cdr3_aa: CASSLSSGDYEQYF

d_call: -
clone_size: -
v_call: TRBV12-3/TRBV12-4
j_call: TRBJ1-5
cdr3_aa: CASSPGNQPQHF

d_call: -
clone_size: -
v_call: TRBV5-1
j_call: TRBJ1-2
cdr3_aa: CASSGTGAYGYTF

d_call: TRBD1
clone_size: -
v_call: TRBV19
j_call: TRBJ2-7
cdr3_aa: CASSKPGQGNEQYF

d_call: -
clone_size: -
v_call: TRBV5-4
j_call: TRBJ1-1
cdr3_aa: CASSLVGGHGFFDTEAFF

d_call: TRBD1
clone_size: once
v_call: TRBV5-1
j_call: TRBJ1-4
cdr3_aa: CASSLRSGGDEKLFF

d_call: -
clone_size: -
v_call: TRBV12-3/TRBV12-4
j_call: TRBJ1-3
cdr3_aa: CASSLGAGNTIYF

d_call: TRBD1
clone_size: -
v_call: TRBV18
j_call: TRBJ1-1
cdr3_aa: CASSPDRGKNTEAFF

d_call: TRBD2
clone_size: -
v_call: TRBV6-4
j_call: TRBJ2-3
cdr3_aa: CASSDSSGGATDTQYF

d_call: TRBD2
clone_size: -
v_call: TRBV18
j_call: TRBJ2-1
cdr3_aa: CASSGTSGSYNEQFF

d_call: -
clone_size: -
v_call: TRBV7-2
j_call: TRBJ2-2
cdr3_aa: CATRVESNTGELFF

d_call: -
clone_size: -
v_call: TRBV29-1
j_call: TRBJ1-1
cdr3_aa: CSGTTGVNTEAFF

d_call: -
clone_size: -
v_call: TRBV7-2
j_call: TRBJ1-3
cdr3_aa: CASSLYSSSGNTIYF

d_call: -
clone_size: -
v_call: TRBV5-4
j_call: TRBJ2-1
cdr3_aa: CASSLRTPEQFF

d_call: TRBD2
clone_size: -
v_call: TRBV9
j_call: TRBJ2-1
cdr3_aa: CASSVGVVSGRDNEQFF

d_call: -
clone_size: -
v_call: TRBV15
j_call: TRBJ1-2
cdr3_aa: CADTRTPSYGYTF

d_call: -
clone_size: -
v_call: TRBV12-5
j_call: TRBJ2-5
cdr3_aa: CASGLGVGGQETQYF

d_call: TRBD1
clone_size: -
v_call: TRBV2
j_call: TRBJ1-6
cdr3_aa: CASEERQGNSPLHF

d_call: -
clone_size: -
v_call: TRBV7-2
j_call: TRBJ1-2
cdr3_aa: CASSARGGVNYGYTF

d_call: -
clone_size: -
v_call: TRBV5-4
j_call: TRBJ1-6
cdr3_aa: CASRDGTYNSPLHF

d_call: TRBD2
clone_size: once
v_call: TRBV25-1
j_call: TRBJ2-2
cdr3_aa: CASSAGLAGPPNTGELFF

d_call: -
clone_size: -
v_call: TRBV20-1
j_call: TRBJ2-2
cdr3_aa: CSASYGGGTGELFF

d_call: -
clone_size: -
v_call: TRBV5-6
j_call: TRBJ1-1
cdr3_aa: CASSMNLAEAFF

d_call: -
clone_size: -
v_call: TRBV7-3
j_call: TRBJ2-5
cdr3_aa: CASSATGTLGTQYF

d_call: -
clone_size: -
v_call: TRBV9
j_call: TRBJ1-2
cdr3_aa: CASSAPGNGYTF

d_call: -
clone_size: -
v_call: TRBV9
j_call: TRBJ2-2
cdr3_aa: CASSVASQGIGELFF

d_call: -
clone_size: -
v_call: TRBV27
j_call: TRBJ1-3
cdr3_aa: CASSSRNSGNTIYF

d_call: -
clone_size: -
v_call: TRBV5-6
j_call: TRBJ2-3
cdr3_aa: CASSLHGGSTDTQYF

d_call: -
clone_size: -
v_call: TRBV5-1
j_call: TRBJ2-7
cdr3_aa: CASSPEGLARTEQYF

d_call: -
clone_size: -
v_call: TRBV7-2
j_call: TRBJ2-3
cdr3_aa: CASSPYSTDTQYF

d_call: -
clone_size: -
v_call: TRBV5-1
j_call: TRBJ2-7
cdr3_aa: CASSLVGLSEYEQYF

d_call: -
clone_size: -
v_call: TRBV11-2
j_call: TRBJ2-2
cdr3_aa: CASSFIQGNTGELFF

d_call: -
clone_size: once
v_call: TRBV19
j_call: TRBJ1-2
cdr3_aa: CASSTWDRFYYGYTF

d_call: -
clone_size: -
v_call: TRBV2
j_call: TRBJ1-1
cdr3_aa: CASSYEGGTEAFF

d_call: TRBD2
clone_size: -
v_call: TRBV2
j_call: TRBJ2-5
cdr3_aa: CASSGGTSGLQETQYF

d_call: -
clone_size: -
v_call: TRBV3-1/TRBV3-2
j_call: TRBJ1-4
cdr3_aa: CASSQTDSGKLFF

d_call: TRBD1
clone_size: -
v_call: TRBV5-4
j_call: TRBJ2-3
cdr3_aa: CASKTGGVSTDTQYF

d_call: TRBD2
clone_size: -
v_call: TRBV5-6
j_call: TRBJ2-2
cdr3_aa: CASSYGLAGVIYGELFF

d_call: -
clone_size: -
v_call: TRBV23-1
j_call: TRBJ2-5
cdr3_aa: CASSQSWERETQYF